This is a list of T cell receptor beta chains from one sample in a study of blood T cell repertoires in COVID-19. TCRdb's table, derived via immunoSEQ multiplex PCR, lists solely in-frame clones and lacks some. The table shows about 330,000 clones, with roughly 90% occurring only once. The sequenced material came from peripheral blood. The origin of the receptors is a woman aged 50 to 60 with active or convalescent COVID-19. Each CDR3 is given without its conserved first and last residue. Each record gives: D gene, J gene, V gene, CDR3 protein. The D gene is left open where the match is weak.

D: NA; J: TRBJ1-1; V: TRBV7-2; CDR3: ASKIRTMNTEAF
D: TRBD1; J: TRBJ1-3; V: TRBV4-1; CDR3: ASSQAGGRSSGNTIY
D: NA; J: TRBJ1-2; V: TRBV30; CDR3: AWSPTGSPANYGYT
D: TRBD1; J: TRBJ1-5; V: TRBV6-5; CDR3: ASSPRTGNNQPQH
D: NA; J: TRBJ2-5; V: TRBV7-2; CDR3: ASSQNQGGQETQY
D: TRBD1; J: TRBJ2-1; V: TRBV6-5; CDR3: ASSYSPGQGYNEQF
D: NA; J: TRBJ2-2; V: TRBV5-4; CDR3: ASSSPGHRNTGELF
D: TRBD1; J: TRBJ2-2; V: TRBV18; CDR3: ASSRSGQGMYANTGELF
D: TRBD1; J: TRBJ2-4; V: TRBV18; CDR3: ASSPGQLAKNIQY
D: NA; J: TRBJ1-6; V: TRBV20-1; CDR3: SASKQTNNSPLH
D: TRBD1; J: TRBJ1-5; V: TRBV24-1; CDR3: ATSDLTGAQH
D: NA; J: TRBJ1-2; V: TRBV6-1; CDR3: ASREDGSYGYT
D: NA; J: TRBJ2-2; V: TRBV19; CDR3: ASSIQGPYTGELF
D: NA; J: TRBJ2-1; V: TRBV11-2; CDR3: ASSLDGPRWEQF
D: NA; J: TRBJ1-5; V: TRBV30; CDR3: AWGTGSNQPQH
D: TRBD2; J: TRBJ2-3; V: TRBV5-1; CDR3: ASSLGSSGRAYTDTQY
D: NA; J: TRBJ1-2; V: TRBV10-3; CDR3: AISEGEQGPAGYT
D: TRBD1; J: TRBJ2-1; V: TRBV4-1; CDR3: ASSQDYRTGGSPSYNEQF
D: TRBD1; J: TRBJ1-1; V: TRBV25-1; CDR3: ASSDSPGQGSIEAF
D: TRBD1; J: TRBJ2-7; V: TRBV6-4; CDR3: ASSDGATGGEGSYEQY
D: TRBD1; J: TRBJ1-5; V: TRBV7-2; CDR3: ASSLELRDRENQPQH
D: NA; J: TRBJ1-1; V: TRBV5-4; CDR3: ASSSGGLENTEAF
D: TRBD2; J: TRBJ2-3; V: TRBV18; CDR3: ASSLRLADLGDTQY
D: TRBD1; J: TRBJ1-2; V: TRBV18; CDR3: ASSPDRIYGYT
D: NA; J: TRBJ2-6; V: TRBV30; CDR3: AWSVGGAGANVLT
D: TRBD1; J: TRBJ1-6; V: TRBV5-1; CDR3: ASSPGQGPLISPLH
D: TRBD1; J: TRBJ2-5; V: TRBV7-2; CDR3: ASSAGQGPWETQY
D: TRBD2; J: TRBJ2-1; V: TRBV4-1; CDR3: ASSQVLAGHPGGQF
D: NA; J: TRBJ2-3; V: TRBV4-1; CDR3: ASSQDQRFLTDTQY
D: NA; J: TRBJ1-1; V: TRBV30; CDR3: AWRLPAEAF
D: TRBD2; J: TRBJ2-3; V: TRBV4-3; CDR3: ASGNGRVLTDTQY
D: NA; J: TRBJ2-2; V: TRBV6-4; CDR3: ASSVSGWTGELF
D: NA; J: TRBJ2-1; V: TRBV27; CDR3: ASSLRLVGDNEQF